These T cell receptor beta chains were read from a single sample in a study of brain T cells in children with intractable seizures. Generated by immunoSEQ multiplex PCR, the TCRdb table keeps only in-frame clones and is missing some. This table has 75,000 to 80,000 clones, approximately 94% appearing once. The starting material was peripheral blood, obtained at surgery. Every receptor here comes from a boy in the first two years of life with tuberous sclerosis and intractable seizures. The conserved cysteine and the conserved F or W are not part of the CDR3 here. D genes are given only for firm matches. Part of the rows lack a size; the others show once, few, many or a class for expanded clones.

>-|-|TRBV3-1/TRBV3-2|TRBJ2-3
ASSQGAIDTQY
>-|-|TRBV19|TRBJ2-6
TSSIRGSGANVLT
>-|-|TRBV10-2|TRBJ2-1
ASSEWNEQF
>-|-|TRBV11-2|TRBJ1-3
ASSLDWGSGNTIY
>TRBD2|-|TRBV29-1|TRBJ2-5
SVCRLAGETQY
>TRBD1|few|TRBV5-1|TRBJ2-7
ASSPGQAYYEQY
>-|-|TRBV10-1|TRBJ2-1
ASKWPGGSYNEQF
>-|-|TRBV9|TRBJ2-1
ASSVRAGGNNEQF
>TRBD2|-|TRBV7-9|TRBJ2-3
ASSLPGGGSQY
>-|-|TRBV2|TRBJ1-2
ASSEASGRGGYGYT
>TRBD1|-|TRBV7-9|TRBJ1-1
ASSLAEGGEAF
>TRBD1|-|TRBV27|TRBJ2-7
ASGQGVTYEQY
>-|-|TRBV2|TRBJ2-1
ASSDLESSYNEQF
>TRBD2|-|TRBV2|TRBJ2-3
ASSERPSGAPSTDTQY
>TRBD1|-|TRBV6-1|TRBJ1-2
ASSEARQGFYGYT
>TRBD1|-|TRBV28|TRBJ1-4
ASSPQGASEKLF
>TRBD1|-|TRBV7-3|TRBJ1-1
ASSLARQGGEAF
>-|-|TRBV7-9|TRBJ1-1
ASSFVAEKNTEAF
>-|-|TRBV27|TRBJ2-7
ASGEIFSYEQY
>-|-|TRBV2|TRBJ1-1
ASSEVVWGGRTEAF
>-|-|TRBV30|TRBJ2-3
AWATSFLPTDTQY
>TRBD2|-|TRBV6-5|TRBJ2-3
ASRPGGLDTQY
>TRBD2|-|TRBV3-1/TRBV3-2|TRBJ2-1
ASSINTLAGGYNEQF
>-|-|TRBV6-1|TRBJ2-3
ASSDDRTPTDTQY
>TRBD1|once|TRBV30|TRBJ1-2
AWFKDRYGYGYT
>TRBD1|-|TRBV12-3/TRBV12-4|TRBJ1-1
ASSLTRGEAF
>-|-|TRBV7-9|TRBJ2-1
ASSFASGYYNEQF
>TRBD2|-|TRBV5-1|TRBJ2-5
ASSLRVAGEETQY
>TRBD2|-|TRBV7-6|TRBJ2-2
ASSRGLAGAGELF
>-|-|TRBV19|TRBJ1-1
ASSIDHIGMNTEAF
>-|-|TRBV2|TRBJ2-1
ASSRADSSYNEQF
>-|-|TRBV6-5|TRBJ1-2
AVRGVYGYT
>-|-|TRBV2|TRBJ1-2
ASSSTGTPYGYT
>-|once|TRBV19|TRBJ1-1
ASRTTGWGNTEAF
>TRBD1|-|TRBV3-1/TRBV3-2|TRBJ1-1
ASSQVRQGYGEAF
>TRBD1|-|TRBV5-1|TRBJ1-3
ASRWDRIPGNTIY
>TRBD1|-|TRBV27|TRBJ2-7
ASSLRSRTGAHEQY
>TRBD2|-|TRBV6-5|TRBJ2-7
ASWVASGDYEQY
>TRBD2|-|TRBV11-3|TRBJ2-7
ASSFRLAGEPEQY
>TRBD2|-|TRBV4-1|TRBJ2-5
ASSQDSPLLTSGGLQETQY
>TRBD2|-|TRBV5-1|TRBJ2-3
ASSLFLAGVVRQY
>TRBD1|once|TRBV19|TRBJ2-7
ASSISGGTGSYEQY
>-|-|TRBV28|TRBJ2-3
ASSLSQRRGPSTDTQY
>-|-|TRBV30|TRBJ2-7
AWSVAGYEQY
>-|-|TRBV10-3|TRBJ1-2
AISESTEGYT
>TRBD2|-|TRBV10-3|TRBJ2-3
AARGGLAGEWTDTQY
>TRBD1|-|TRBV7-9|TRBJ1-1
ASSWGQANTEAF
>-|-|TRBV3-1/TRBV3-2|TRBJ2-3
ASSQNSRVVNTDTQY
>-|-|TRBV6-4|TRBJ1-5
ASPAPGSDSNQPQH
>TRBD1|-|TRBV7-9|TRBJ1-5
ASSKDRVPQPQH
>TRBD2|-|TRBV6-4|TRBJ2-1
ASSDSSGSYNEQF
>TRBD1|-|TRBV6-6|TRBJ2-2
ASSYQGANTGELF
>-|-|TRBV12-3/TRBV12-4|TRBJ1-3
ASSDNSGNTIY